This T cell receptor (beta chain) was recovered during a study of blood T cell repertoires in COVID-19. Study-wide context: Samples taken during acute and convalescent COVID-19 were collected in the United States, Italy and Spain.

The assay was immunoSEQ multiplex PCR, and TCRdb's table has in-frame clones only and misses some. The sample shows about 130,000 clones, about 80% of them seen only once. Germline CDR1 reads KGHSH; CDR2 reads LQKENI. There are 15 residues in the CDR3. V lost 3 bases to trimming and J lost 5 bases; unmatched junction nucleotides: 6. This chain links TRBV18 with TRBJ1-3; 8 bases are a match to TRBD1. Sequencing was carried out using peripheral blood. This receptor was obtained from a woman in her forties or fifties with acute or convalescent COVID-19. In DNA, the CDR3 is TGTGCCAGCTCACCTGGACAGGGATCAAGAAACACCATATATTTT. Protein: CASSPGQGSRNTIYF.